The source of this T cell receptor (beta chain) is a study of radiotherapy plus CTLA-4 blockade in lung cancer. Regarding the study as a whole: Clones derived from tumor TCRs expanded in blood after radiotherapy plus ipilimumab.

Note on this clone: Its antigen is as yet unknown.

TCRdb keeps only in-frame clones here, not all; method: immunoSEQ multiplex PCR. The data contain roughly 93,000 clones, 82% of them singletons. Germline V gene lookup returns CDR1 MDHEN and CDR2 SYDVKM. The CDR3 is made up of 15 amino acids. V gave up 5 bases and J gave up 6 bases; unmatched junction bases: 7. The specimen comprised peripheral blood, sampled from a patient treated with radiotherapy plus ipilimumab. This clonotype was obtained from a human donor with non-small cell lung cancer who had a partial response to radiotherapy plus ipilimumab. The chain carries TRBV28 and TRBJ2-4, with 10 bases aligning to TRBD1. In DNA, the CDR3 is TGTGCCAGCAGTCGACAGGGGGCAAATGGAAACATTCAGTACTTC. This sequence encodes CASSRQGANGNIQYF.